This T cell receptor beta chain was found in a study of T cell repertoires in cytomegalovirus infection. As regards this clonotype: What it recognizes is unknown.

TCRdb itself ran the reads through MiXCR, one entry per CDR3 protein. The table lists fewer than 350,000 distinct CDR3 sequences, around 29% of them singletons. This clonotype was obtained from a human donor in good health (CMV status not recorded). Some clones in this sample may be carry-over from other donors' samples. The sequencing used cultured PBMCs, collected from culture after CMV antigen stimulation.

This CDR3 is CATSDPSTSGGRTYNEQFF. In DNA, the CDR3 is TGTGCCACCAGTGATCCAAGCACTAGCGGGGGGAGAACCTACAATGAGCAGTTCTTC. This rearrangement joins TRBV24-1 to TRBJ2-1, with TRBD2 identical over 12 bases. Germline CDR1 KGHDR, CDR2 SFDVKD. The ends lost 3 bases at V and 2 bases at J; junction bases unmatched: 10. This CDR3 has 19 amino acids.